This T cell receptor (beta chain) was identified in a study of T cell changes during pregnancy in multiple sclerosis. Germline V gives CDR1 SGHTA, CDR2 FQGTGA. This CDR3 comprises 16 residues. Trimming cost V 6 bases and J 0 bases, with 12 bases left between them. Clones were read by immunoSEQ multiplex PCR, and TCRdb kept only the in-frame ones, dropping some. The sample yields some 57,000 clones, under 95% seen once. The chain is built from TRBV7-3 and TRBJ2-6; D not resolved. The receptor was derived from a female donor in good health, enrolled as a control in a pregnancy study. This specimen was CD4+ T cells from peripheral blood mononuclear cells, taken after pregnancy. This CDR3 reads CASSRRVTSGANVLTF. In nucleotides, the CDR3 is TGTGCCAGCAGTCGAAGAGTTACCTCTGGGGCCAACGTCCTGACTTTC.